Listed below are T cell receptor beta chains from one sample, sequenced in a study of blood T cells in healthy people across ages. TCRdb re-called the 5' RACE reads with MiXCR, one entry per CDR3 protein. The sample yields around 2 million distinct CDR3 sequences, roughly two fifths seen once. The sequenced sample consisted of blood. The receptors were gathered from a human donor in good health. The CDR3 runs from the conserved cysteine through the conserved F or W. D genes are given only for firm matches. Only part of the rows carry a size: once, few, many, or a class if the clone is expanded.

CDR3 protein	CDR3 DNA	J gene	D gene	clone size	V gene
CSAKGLLISYEQYF	TGCAGTGCCAAGGGACTCCTCATCTCCTACGAGCAGTACTTC	TRBJ2-7	NA	NA	TRBV20-1
CASSQGYSPQPQHF	TGCGCCAGCAGCCAAGGATATTCGCCTCAGCCCCAGCATTTT	TRBJ1-5	NA	NA	TRBV4-1
CASSQWDSGYTF	TGTGCCAGCAGCCAGTGGGACTCTGGCTACACCTTC	TRBJ1-2	NA	NA	TRBV3-1
CASSQDHDRFNEQFF	TGCGCCAGCAGCCAAGATCACGACCGTTTCAATGAGCAGTTCTTC	TRBJ2-1	NA	NA	TRBV4-1
CASSSRTGQGYTF	TGTGCCAGCAGTTCCAGGACAGGGCAAGGCTACACCTTC	TRBJ1-2	TRBD1	NA	TRBV6-5
CASSLATASYNEQFF	TGTGCCAGCAGCTTAGCGACGGCCTCCTACAATGAGCAGTTCTTC	TRBJ2-1	NA	few	TRBV7-2
CASSEPLGEQFF	TGCGCCAGCAGCGAACCACTTGGTGAGCAGTTCTTC	TRBJ2-1	NA	NA	TRBV4-1
CASSLGGRWSYNEQFF	TGTGCCAGTAGCTTAGGAGGGAGGTGGTCCTACAATGAGCAGTTCTTC	TRBJ2-1	NA	NA	TRBV7-8
CASSQDPGVADTQYF	TGTGCCAGCAGCCAAGATCCAGGGGTCGCAGATACGCAGTATTTT	TRBJ2-3	NA	once	TRBV3-1
CSARATDRNYGYTF	TGCAGTGCTAGGGCCACGGACAGGAATTATGGCTACACCTTC	TRBJ1-2	TRBD1	few	TRBV20-1
CASSFLGPQETQYF	TGTGCCAGCAGCTTTCTCGGCCCCCAAGAGACCCAGTACTTC	TRBJ2-5	NA	NA	TRBV7-2
CASSPPNGQGEQYF	TGTGCCAGCTCACCACCGAACGGACAGGGTGAACAGTACTTC	TRBJ2-4	TRBD1	few	TRBV18
CASSLNGRENTEAFF	TGTGCCAGCAGCTTAAATGGGCGGGAGAACACTGAAGCTTTCTTT	TRBJ1-1	NA	NA	TRBV7-3
CASSPTGQGGLEQYF	TGTGCCAGCAGTCCTACGGGACAGGGGGGTCTCGAGCAGTACTTC	TRBJ2-7	TRBD1	few	TRBV6-1
CASSPRLGLAKNIQYF	TGTGCCAGCAGCCCTCGGTTAGGACTAGCCAAAAACATTCAGTACTTC	TRBJ2-4	NA	NA	TRBV7-9
CASSLRGPSDTQYF	TGTGCCAGCAGCTTGCGGGGGCCTTCGGATACGCAGTATTTT	TRBJ2-3	NA	few	TRBV7-2
CASSHRTAPANYGYTF	TGTGCCAGCAGCCATAGGACAGCACCTGCTAACTATGGCTACACCTTC	TRBJ1-2	NA	NA	TRBV11-1
CASSYAQSNEKLFF	TGTGCCAGCAGCTACGCACAATCTAATGAAAAACTGTTTTTT	TRBJ1-4	NA	NA	TRBV25-1
CSVGLGAIGNTIYF	TGCAGCGTTGGATTGGGGGCAATAGGAAACACCATATATTTT	TRBJ1-3	NA	few	TRBV29-1
CSARHWRLQETQYF	TGCAGTGCTAGACACTGGCGGCTCCAAGAGACCCAGTACTTC	TRBJ2-5	NA	NA	TRBV20-1